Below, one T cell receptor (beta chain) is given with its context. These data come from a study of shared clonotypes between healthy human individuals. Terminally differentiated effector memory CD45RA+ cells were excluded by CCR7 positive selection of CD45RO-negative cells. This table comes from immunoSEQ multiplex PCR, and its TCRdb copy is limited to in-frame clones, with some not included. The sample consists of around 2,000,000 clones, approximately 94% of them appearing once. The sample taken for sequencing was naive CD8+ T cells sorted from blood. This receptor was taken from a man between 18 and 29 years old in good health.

The CDR3 region is CASTTTGSGEKLFF. The DNA for the CDR3 is TGTGCCAGCACCACGACAGGGTCGGGAGAAAAACTGTTTTTT. The V call is TRBV6-5, the J call TRBJ1-4; 7 bases are a match to TRBD1. V was clipped by 7 bases and J by 8 bases; unmatched bases: 10. CDR1 is MNHEY, CDR2 SVGAGI, per germline. The CDR3 extends over 14 amino acids.